The T cell receptor (beta chain) under discussion was sequenced for a study of blood T cells in healthy people across ages. The CDR3 covers 14 residues. The V gene's germline CDR1 is SQVTM and CDR2 ANQGSEA. V shed 7 bases, J shed 0 bases, and the junction held 6 bases outside the gene matches. It was with a sample-barcoded 5' primer and a J-beta primer mix that a second PCR of roughly 7 to 12 cycles was run. TCRdb reprocessed the 5' RACE reads via MiXCR and lists one record per CDR3 protein. The data show about 640,000 distinct CDR3 sequences, around 54% seen once. The V gene is TRBV29-1, the J gene TRBJ2-1; 7 bases match TRBD1. The receptor was derived from a man aged 60-69 years in good health. The sequencing input was blood. The CDR3 DNA sequence: TGCAGCGGCCAGACAGGGTGCTCCTACAATGAGCAGTTCTTC. This gives the protein CSGQTGCSYNEQFF.